The 14 T cell receptor beta chains below were found in one sample sequenced in a study of blood T cells in healthy people across ages. Through a sample-barcoded 5' primer and a J-beta primer mix, a second PCR was run for roughly 7 to 11 cycles. Each CDR3 protein gets one entry after TCRdb re-called the 5' RACE reads with MiXCR. The sample holds about 1,500,000 distinct CDR3 sequences; around 42% are singletons and the top ten take 7.9%. Sequenced input: blood. These TCRs come from a woman aged 18 to 35 in good health.

V and J are TRBV7-2 and TRBJ2-1; 8 nucleotides line up with TRBD1. V shed 3 bases, J shed 15 bases, and the junction held 13 bases outside the gene matches. The CDR3 covers 14 residues. Germline CDR1 reads SGHTA; CDR2 reads FQGNSA. CDR3 in amino acids: CASSLDSAGTGPFF. The CDR3 DNA reads as TGTGCCAGCAGCTTGGATTCTGCCGGGACAGGCCCGTTCTTC.

The chain joins TRBV4-1 to TRBJ2-7; the D gene is possibly TRBD2 (5 bases). This CDR3 has 14 amino acids. Looked up from germline, CDR1 is MGHRA and CDR2 is YSYEKL. V shed 0 bases and J shed 6 bases, with 12 bases lying between them. The CDR3 coding sequence is TGCGCCAGCAGCCAAGATTTTTCCGGGGTCGAGCAGTACTTC. This sequence encodes CASSQDFSGVEQYF.

This clonotype was counted only a few times. The chain employs TRBV2 and TRBJ2-7; 13 positions match TRBD2. V dropped 6 bases and J dropped 0; count of bases not matched to a gene: 5. Looked up from germline, CDR1 is SNHLY and CDR2 is FYNNEI. This CDR3 region has 16 residues. CDR3 sequence (DNA): TGTGCCAGCAGGGGGGGACTAGCGGGAAGCTCCTACGAGCAGTACTTC. Protein: CASRGGLAGSSYEQYF.

This clonotype was detected a few times. The chain has TRBV7-2 and TRBJ1-2, with a possible D match to TRBD1 (5 bases). The CDR3 covers 12 residues. The germline V and J ends were trimmed by 7 bases and 2 bases, with 8 bases remaining between them. CDR1 SGHTA and CDR2 FQGNSA come from the germline V gene. The CDR3 bases are TGTGCCAGCACGGGGGTGAACTATGGCTACACCTTC. This sequence encodes CASTGVNYGYTF.

This chain uses TRBV6-1 with TRBJ2-3; D gene unclear. CDR3 length: 11 residues. V lost 0 bases, J lost 11 bases, and 6 bases lay in between. Per germline, CDR1 MNHNS and CDR2 SASEGT. The chain's CDR3 is CASSEAVLQYF. CDR3 DNA sequence: TGTGCCAGCAGTGAAGCGGTCCTGCAGTATTTT.

The V gene is TRBV20-1, the J gene TRBJ2-7; 9 bases fit TRBD2. In germline, CDR1 is DFQATT, CDR2 SNEGSKA (reference sequence). The CDR3 consists of 16 residues. With V trimmed by 1 base and J by 3 bases, 10 bases remained unmatched. CDR3 protein: CSARATSLAGIYEQYF. The CDR3 nucleotides read TGCAGTGCTAGAGCCACTTCGCTAGCGGGGATCTACGAGCAGTACTTC.

The chain joins TRBV7-2 to TRBJ2-1, with D uncertain. Near its end, the DNA agrees better with TRBJ2-7, so the J call may be wrong. The CDR3 spans 16 residues. Looked up from germline, CDR1 is SGHTA and CDR2 is FQGNSA. CDR3 amino acids: CASSLAFVSSYNEQYF. The CDR3 DNA follows: TGTGCCAGCAGCTTAGCTTTTGTAAGCTCCTACAATGAGCAGTACTTC.

The sample holds a few counts of this clonotype. The V call is TRBV20-1, the J call TRBJ2-3, with no clear D. The CDR3 length is 15 residues. Germline-derived CDR1 and CDR2 are DFQATT and SNEGSKA (reference sequence). V lost 6 bases, J lost 4 bases, and 20 bases lay in between. The CDR3, as DNA: TGCAGTGCAAAAATTCAAGGCAGGTCTGCAGATACGCAGTATTTT. Residues: CSAKIQGRSADTQYF.

This rearrangement joins TRBV3-1 to TRBJ2-3; 8 nucleotides line up with TRBD1. The CDR3 is 14 residues long. Trimming took 4 bases from V and 4 from J; bases not matched to a gene: 4. The germline V gene encodes CDR1 LGHDT and CDR2 YNNKEL (reference sequence). This chain's CDR3 is CASSPDRESDTQYF. The CDR3 DNA follows: TGTGCCAGCAGCCCGGACAGGGAGTCAGATACGCAGTATTTT.

The chain is built from TRBV2 and TRBJ1-1; D is possibly TRBD1 (5 bases). The germline V and J ends were trimmed by 7 bases and 3 bases, with 15 bases remaining between them. Germline values: CDR1 SNHLY, CDR2 FYNNEI. The CDR3 length is 14 residues. Written as DNA, the CDR3 is TGTGCCAGCACCCCCGGAGGGGTGCACACTGAAGCTTTCTTT. It is translated as CASTPGGVHTEAFF.

The rearrangement joins TRBV27 to TRBJ2-4, with D possibly matching TRBD1 (6 bases). The germline V gene encodes CDR1 MNHEY and CDR2 SMNVEV (reference sequence). This CDR3 is 15 amino acids long. Trimming took off 6 bases at V and 13 bases at J, with 25 bases between the two ends. The CDR3 sequence is CASSLPGERVNEQYF. CDR3 DNA: TGTGCCAGCAGCCTCCCAGGGGAGAGGGTCAATGAGCAGTACTTC.

There are a few counts of this clonotype. This chain links TRBV2 with TRBJ2-5; 7 bases agree with TRBD1. The CDR3 spans 14 residues. V was clipped by 6 bases and J by 5 bases; unmatched bases: 9. The germline V gene has CDR1 SNHLY and CDR2 FYNNEI. The CDR3 reads CASSQRQGLETQYF. The DNA of the CDR3 is TGTGCCAGCAGCCAAAGACAGGGTCTTGAGACCCAGTACTTC.

This rearrangement joins TRBV6-6 to TRBJ2-6; D is unclear. The CDR3 contains 15 residues. V was shortened by 0 bases and J by 0 bases, with 3 bases between the two germline ends. Germline V lookup: CDR1 MNHNY, CDR2 SVGAGI (reference sequence). Here the CDR3 DNA reads TGTGCCAGCAGTTACTCCCACTCTGGGGCCAACGTCCTGACTTTC. Its protein is CASSYSHSGANVLTF.

This clonotype was observed many times. The CDR3 region has the DNA TGCAGTGCTAGAGTGGGGTTAGAACCGCAGTATTTT. It translates to CSARVGLEPQYF. The chain combines TRBV20-1 with TRBJ2-3, with no clear D. V dropped 1 base and J dropped 10 bases, with 12 bases sitting between them. The germline V gene encodes CDR1 DFQATT and CDR2 SNEGSKA (reference sequence). The CDR3 has 12 amino acids.